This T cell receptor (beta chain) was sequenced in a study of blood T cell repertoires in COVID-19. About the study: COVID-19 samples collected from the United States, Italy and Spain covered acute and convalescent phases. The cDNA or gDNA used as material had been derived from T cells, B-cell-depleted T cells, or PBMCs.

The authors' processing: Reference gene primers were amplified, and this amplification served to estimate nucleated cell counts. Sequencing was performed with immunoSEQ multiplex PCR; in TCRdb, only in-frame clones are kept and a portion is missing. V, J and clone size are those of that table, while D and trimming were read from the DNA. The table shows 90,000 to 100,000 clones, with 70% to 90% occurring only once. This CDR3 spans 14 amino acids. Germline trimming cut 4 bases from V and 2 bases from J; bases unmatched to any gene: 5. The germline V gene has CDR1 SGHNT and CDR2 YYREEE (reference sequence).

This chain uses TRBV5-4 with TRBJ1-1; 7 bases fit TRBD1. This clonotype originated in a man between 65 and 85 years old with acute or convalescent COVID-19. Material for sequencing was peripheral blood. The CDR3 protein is CASSPGTANTEAFF. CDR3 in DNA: TGTGCCAGCAGCCCCGGGACAGCTAACACTGAAGCTTTCTTT.